This T cell receptor beta chain comes out of a study of a mutant IDH1 vaccine in newly diagnosed glioma. The time point is: baseline, week 1 (first vaccination visit). The treatment denotes: pre-vaccination baseline after standard-of-care therapy. The protocol was immunoSEQ multiplex PCR, while the TCRdb copy is restricted to in-frame clones and leaves out a portion. The sample has tens of thousands of clones, over 75% seen once; the top ten hold roughly a fifth. Trimming took 0 bases from V and 5 from J, leaving 11 bases between them. Germline CDR1 reads SGHNT; CDR2 reads YYREEE (reference sequence). This CDR3 contains 14 residues.

Sequenced here: PBMCs, sampled from a glioma patient treated with radiotherapy, temozolomide or both. The receptor's source is a man aged 25-45 years with glioma. The chain uses TRBV5-4 and TRBJ1-1; weak D call: TRBD1 (6 bases). Here the CDR3 reads CASSLDGTGTEAFF. The DNA of the CDR3 is TGTGCCAGCAGCTTGGACGGTACAGGGACTGAAGCTTTCTTT. The full variable domain, its missing parts supplied by reference TRBV5-4 and TRBJ1-1, is ETGVTQSPTHLIKTRGQQVTLRCSSQSGHNTVSWYQQALGQGPQFIFQYYREEENGRGNFPPRFSGLQFPNYSSELNVNALELDDSALYLCASSLDGTGTEAFFGQGTRLTVV.